Listed here are 28 T cell receptor beta chains from one sample, sequenced in a study of beta chain features in type 1 diabetes. The authors reverse transcribed all of the isolated RNA, so sequencing captured expressed TCRB transcripts. This table comes from immunoSEQ multiplex PCR, and its TCRdb copy is limited to in-frame clones, with some not included. The sample shows some 270,000 clones, less than 15% of them seen only once. The sequencing input was naive CD4+ T cells from blood. The source is a middle-aged woman in good health.

In this sample, this clone turned up a few times. The rearrangement joins TRBV6-6 to TRBJ2-3; D is possibly TRBD2 (5 bases). CDR3 length: 14 amino acids. Trimming took off 6 bases at V and 3 bases at J, with 13 bases between the two ends. From germline, CDR1 is MNHNY and CDR2 SVGAGI (reference sequence). CDR3 in amino acids: CASRKRAQTDTQYF. The CDR3 region has the DNA TGTGCCAGCAGGAAGAGGGCTCAGACAGATACGCAGTATTTT.

The sample holds a few counts of this clone. This chain uses TRBV6-5 with TRBJ2-5; 9 nucleotides match TRBD2. V trimming: 6 bases; J trimming: 2 bases; junction bases outside the gene matches: 7. The germline V gene has CDR1 MNHEY and CDR2 SVGAGI. CDR3 length: 15 residues. CDR3: CASSDRLAGQETQYF. The CDR3 DNA is TGTGCCAGCAGCGACCGGCTAGCGGGGCAAGAGACCCAGTACTTC.

The chain couples TRBV28 to TRBJ2-7, with 9 bases identical to TRBD1. Germline assignment: CDR1 MDHEN and CDR2 SYDVKM. V lost 6 bases to trimming and J lost 7 bases; unmatched junction nucleotides: 10. The CDR3 has 14 amino acids. The CDR3 spells CASRPNDRGFEQYF. CDR3 bases: TGTGCCAGCAGGCCAAACGACAGGGGGTTTGAGCAGTACTTC.

This rearrangement joins TRBV6-6 to TRBJ1-1; D call uncertain. Germline CDR1 and CDR2: MNHNY and SVGAGI (reference sequence). CDR3 length: 12 amino acids. V shed 6 bases and J shed 8 bases, with 13 bases lying between them. The CDR3 spells CASSFNHMEAFF. For the CDR3, the DNA is TGTGCCAGCAGCTTTAACCACATGGAAGCTTTCTTT.

The V call is TRBV25-1, the J call TRBJ2-1; perhaps TRBD1 as D (6 bases). Germline values: CDR1 MGHDK, CDR2 SYGVNS. The V end was cut by 0 bases, the J end by 8 bases, with 23 bases between. The CDR3 loop spans 18 amino acids. As DNA, the CDR3 is TGTGCCAGCAGTGAATATATTCACGCAGGGGTATTGGTCGATGAGCAGTTCTTC. It translates to CASSEYIHAGVLVDEQFF.

The chain employs TRBV29-1 and TRBJ2-5, with 9 bases that match TRBD1. This CDR3 spans 14 amino acids. CDR1 SQVTM and CDR2 ANQGSEA come from the germline V gene. The V gene end was trimmed by 4 bases and the J gene end by 1 base; junction bases not matched to a gene: 4. CDR3 in amino acids: CSVGQGGLQETQYF. CDR3 sequence (DNA): TGCAGCGTTGGACAGGGGGGCCTCCAAGAGACCCAGTACTTC.

This chain uses TRBV5-1 with TRBJ1-6; D call uncertain. The V and J ends lost 0 bases and 5 bases respectively, with 12 bases between them. The germline gives CDR1 SGHRS, CDR2 YFSETQ. The CDR3 length is 16 residues. For the CDR3, the DNA is TGCGCCAGCAGCTTGGTGACCGGACTCGATAATTCACCCCTCCACTTT. Its protein product is CASSLVTGLDNSPLHF.

The chain links TRBV27 to TRBJ2-5; possible D gene TRBD1, 5 bases. Germline CDR1 is MNHEY and CDR2 is SMNVEV (reference sequence). The CDR3 loop spans 16 amino acids. Trimming cost V 5 bases and J 9 bases, with 25 bases left between them. The CDR3 sequence: CASSAQGLQEMSAQYF. In DNA, the CDR3 is TGTGCCAGCAGTGCCCAGGGCCTACAAGAGATGTCGGCCCAGTACTTC.

This clone came up many times. The chain carries TRBV4-3 and TRBJ2-5; 7 nucleotides match TRBD1. CDR1 is LGHNA, CDR2 YSLEER, per germline. Trimming cost V 1 base and J 3 bases; bases outside gene matches: 5. The CDR3 extends over 15 amino acids. As DNA, the CDR3 is TGCGCCAGCAGCCAAGGACAGGGAAATGAAGAGACCCAGTACTTC. Residues: CASSQGQGNEETQYF.

The chain uses TRBV6-1 and TRBJ2-3, with 7 bases fitting TRBD2. J was trimmed by 3 bases and V by 1 base; bases with no gene match: 7. Germline V gives CDR1 MNHNS, CDR2 SASEGT. The CDR3 contains 16 residues. The CDR3 loop is CASSEERAGRTDTQYF. CDR3 nucleotide sequence: TGTGCCAGCAGTGAAGAGAGAGCGGGGAGGACAGATACGCAGTATTTT.

V usage is TRBV21-1 and J usage is TRBJ1-6. TRBV21-1 is a pseudogene. This CDR3 spans 18 amino acids. The CDR3 here is CASSKDLGGPSYNSPLHF. DNA for the CDR3: TGTGCCAGCAGCAAAGATCTTGGAGGGCCCTCCTATAATTCACCCCTCCACTTT.

This clone was counted a few times. This rearrangement joins TRBV14 to TRBJ1-1; no clear D. V lost 4 bases to trimming and J lost 1 base, with 13 bases between them. CDR3 length: 15 amino acids. Germline CDR1 reads SGHDN; CDR2 reads FVKESK. The CDR3 loop reads CASSPYGRGNTEAFF. The CDR3 bases are TGTGCCAGCAGCCCCTACGGCAGAGGGAACACTGAAGCTTTCTTT.

The table lists this clone with a few counts. The chain recombines TRBV5-5 with TRBJ2-3; 8 bases line up with TRBD2. Germline CDR1 SGHKS, CDR2 YYEKEE (reference sequence). With 0 bases clipped from V and 3 bases from J, the junction kept 3 bases outside the gene matches. The CDR3 loop spans 15 amino acids. The CDR3 here is CASSLVGGRTDTQYF. The DNA of the CDR3 is TGTGCCAGCAGCTTGGTTGGCGGGAGGACAGATACGCAGTATTTT.

The chain employs TRBV5-4 and TRBJ1-1; 7 nucleotides line up with TRBD1. V shed 4 bases, J shed 0 bases, and the junction held 12 bases outside the gene matches. The CDR3 has 17 residues. The germline V gene encodes CDR1 SGHNT and CDR2 YYREEE (reference sequence). The CDR3, as DNA: TGTGCCAGCAGCAAGGGGACAGACCCAACACTGAACACTGAAGCTTTCTTT. Translated, it gives CASSKGTDPTLNTEAFF.

The genes are TRBV6-6 and TRBJ1-1; 7 bases agree with TRBD1. V lost 6 bases and J lost 0; bases outside the gene matches: 10. The CDR3 has 16 amino acids. Germline CDR1 and CDR2: MNHNY and SVGAGI (reference sequence). CDR3 amino acids: CASSRDSRGLNTEAFF. CDR3 DNA sequence: TGTGCCAGCAGCCGGGACAGCCGAGGTCTGAACACTGAAGCTTTCTTT.

This clone was detected a few times. V gene TRBV19 combines with J gene TRBJ2-5; 8 nucleotides match TRBD1. After removal of 5 bases from V and 5 bases from J, the junction contained 4 bases not matched to a gene. CDR3 length: 13 amino acids. Germline CDR1 reads LNHDA; CDR2 reads SQIVND (reference sequence). The CDR3 loop is CASSRDRGETQYF. As DNA, the CDR3 is TGTGCCAGTAGTCGAGACAGGGGCGAGACCCAGTACTTC.

In its sample, this clone was seen a few times. The V and J genes are TRBV5-4 and TRBJ1-4, with D maybe TRBD1 (6 bases). CDR1 is SGHNT, CDR2 YYREEE, per germline (reference sequence). Between the trimmed V and J ends, which lost 0 bases and 7 bases, there was a span of 10 bases. The CDR3 runs 14 residues. The CDR3 DNA sequence: TGTGCCAGCAGCTTGGATGGGACAAGTGAAAAACTGTTTTTT. Translating it yields CASSLDGTSEKLFF. The whole variable domain, remainder taken from reference TRBV5-4 and TRBJ1-4, is ETGVTQSPTHLIKTRGQQVTLRCSSQSGHNTVSWYQQALGQGPQFIFQYYREEENGRGNFPPRFSGLQFPNYSSELNVNALELDDSALYLCASSLDGTSEKLFFGSGTQLSVL.

The sample holds a few counts of this clone. The chain combines TRBV10-3 with TRBJ2-7; 7 bases map to TRBD1. The CDR3 loop spans 17 amino acids. In germline, CDR1 is ENHRY, CDR2 SYGVKD. After removal of 8 bases from V and 1 base from J, the junction contained 17 bases not matched to a gene. The CDR3 is CAIRRSPMKGQSYEQYF. The CDR3 nucleotides read TGTGCCATCCGTCGCTCGCCCATGAAGGGACAGTCCTACGAGCAGTACTTC.

The chain joins TRBV7-6 to TRBJ2-7; 7 bases map to TRBD1. The ends lost 1 base at V and 2 bases at J; junction bases unmatched: 5. The CDR3 length is 15 residues. Germline loops: CDR1 SGHVS, CDR2 FNYEAQ. In DNA form, the CDR3 reads TGTGCCAGCAGCTTAGGACAGGGTGGAGCCTACGAGCAGTACTTC. It is translated as CASSLGQGGAYEQYF.

The chain combines TRBV15 with TRBJ1-6, with 9 positions matching TRBD1. Germline V gene sequence: CDR1 LNHNV, CDR2 YYDKDF (reference sequence). This CDR3 contains 16 residues. The ends lost 8 bases at V and 1 base at J; junction bases unmatched: 6. CDR3 nucleotides: TGTGCCACCTCCACAGGGGGCCGATCCTATAATTCACCCCTCCACTTT. Translating gives CATSTGGRSYNSPLHF.

A single count supports this clone. The V and J genes are TRBV25-1 and TRBJ1-4, with TRBD1 identical over 7 bases. Germline values: CDR1 MGHDK, CDR2 SYGVNS. This CDR3 spans 15 amino acids. The V gene end was trimmed by 5 bases and the J gene end by 4 bases; junction bases not matched to a gene: 7. CDR3 sequence reads: CASSIHRGYNEKLFF. The CDR3 coding sequence is TGTGCCAGCAGTATCCACAGGGGATATAATGAAAAACTGTTTTTT.

This clone showed up just a few times. The chain is built from TRBV6-6 and TRBJ1-5; a weak D match, TRBD1 (5 bases). Germline CDR1 reads MNHNY; CDR2 reads SVGAGI (reference sequence). The CDR3 has 15 residues. Trimming stripped 2 bases from V and 8 bases from J, with 16 bases between. CDR3 loop: CASSYRDKSTEPQHF. The CDR3 bases are TGTGCCAGCAGTTACAGGGATAAATCGACAGAGCCCCAGCATTTT.

The sample holds a few counts of this clone. This chain uses TRBV7-2 with TRBJ2-2, with unresolved D. The V end lost 5 bases, the J end lost 1 base, and 11 bases lay between the germline ends. The CDR3 contains 15 residues. Germline CDR1 reads SGHTA; CDR2 reads FQGNSA. CDR3 amino acids: CASSLQRMNTGELFF. CDR3 bases: TGTGCCAGCAGCCTACAGAGAATGAACACCGGGGAGCTGTTTTTT.

The J gene is TRBJ2-2, the V gene TRBV7-9, with D possibly being TRBD1 (5 bases). The germline V gene encodes CDR1 SEHNR and CDR2 FQNEAQ (reference sequence). Trimming pared 2 bases from V and 1 base from J, leaving 11 bases between. This CDR3 has 16 residues. The CDR3 nucleotides read TGTGCCAGCAGCTTAATACAACAGGTGAACACCGGGGAGCTGTTTTTT. Amino acid sequence: CASSLIQQVNTGELFF.

J is TRBJ1-1 and V is TRBV7-9; D perhaps matches TRBD1 (6 bases). The germline V gene encodes CDR1 SEHNR and CDR2 FQNEAQ (reference sequence). CDR3 length equals 13 residues. V lost 5 bases and J 4 bases, leaving 11 bases between the germline ends. The CDR3: CASSIRGGTEAFF. DNA for the CDR3: TGTGCCAGCAGCATCAGAGGGGGCACTGAAGCTTTCTTT.

The chain links TRBV7-9 to TRBJ1-3; D remains ambiguous. V lost 2 bases and J lost 0, with 14 bases in between. This CDR3 comprises 17 residues. Germline CDR1 is SEHNR and CDR2 is FQNEAQ (reference sequence). In DNA form, the CDR3 reads TGTGCCAGCAGCTTAAGAAAAAGCGCCGCCTCTGGAAACACCATATATTTT. Translated: CASSLRKSAASGNTIYF.

A few counts support this clone. The chain is built from TRBV5-1 and TRBJ2-2; 10 bases line up with TRBD1. Germline trimming cut 0 bases from V and 0 bases from J; bases unmatched to any gene: 2. CDR1 SGHRS and CDR2 YFSETQ come from the germline V gene. The CDR3 totals 17 residues. The CDR3 DNA is TGCGCCAGCAGCTTGGGGACAGGGGGGCCGAACACCGGGGAGCTGTTTTTT. This sequence encodes CASSLGTGGPNTGELFF.

The V call is TRBV14, the J call TRBJ2-7, with a weak D call TRBD2 (5 bases). Trimming pared 9 bases from V and 0 bases from J, leaving 12 bases between. The germline gives CDR1 SGHDN, CDR2 FVKESK. CDR3 length equals 13 residues. The CDR3 here is CARGSGSSYEQYF. The CDR3 bases are TGTGCCAGGGGGTCTGGGAGCTCCTACGAGCAGTACTTC.